Following are 10 T cell receptor beta chains from one sample sequenced in a study of blood T cells in healthy people across ages (dated by TCRdb to about 2015). Libraries were prepared through 5' RACE. Sequencer: Illumina HiSeq 2500. A second PCR of about 6 to 11 cycles was run with a J-beta primer mix and a sample-barcoded 5' primer. TCRdb reprocessing: public reads trimmed at Q25 with fastp, clones called with MiXCR, in-frame beta chains kept. For every CDR3 protein sequence, its rows merge into one entry that carries the most common genes and DNA. The sample yields hundreds of thousands of distinct CDR3 sequences; roughly 20% were counted once. The top ten hold roughly 22% of the sample. Source material: blood. Receptors originate from a man aged 65 to 79 in good health.

The chain has TRBV30 and TRBJ1-1, with TRBD1 as a possible D gene (5 bases). V lost 2 bases and J 1 base, leaving 11 bases between the germline ends. Germline V CDR1 and CDR2: GTSNPN, SVGIG (reference sequence). The CDR3 loop spans 14 amino acids. This chain's CDR3 is CAWSIQGPNTEAFF. CDR3 bases: TGTGCCTGGAGTATCCAGGGACCGAACACTGAAGCTTTCTTT.

This clonotype was recorded a few times. The rearrangement uses TRBV10-2 and TRBJ2-7; TRBD1 is a possible D gene (5 bases). Trimming stripped 4 bases from V and 5 bases from J, with 27 bases between. The CDR3 has 18 residues. Germline V gene sequence: CDR1 WSHSY, CDR2 SAAADI. This chain's CDR3 is CASSGRVRPLQVWDEQYF. The CDR3 coding sequence is TGCGCCAGCAGTGGCCGAGTCCGCCCTCTACAGGTATGGGACGAGCAGTACTTC.

J is TRBJ1-1 and V is TRBV28; TRBD1 is a possible D gene (5 bases). Germline assignment: CDR1 MDHEN and CDR2 SYDVKM. V lost 4 bases and J lost 5, with 17 bases in between. The CDR3 is 15 amino acids. CDR3 in amino acids: CASSSPGGKRTEAFF. CDR3 bases: TGTGCCAGCAGTTCCCCCGGGGGGAAAAGGACTGAAGCTTTCTTT.

This clonotype was counted a few times. The chain's CDR3 is CASSFSHSPLHF. In DNA form, the CDR3 reads TGTGCCAGCAGCTTCTCGCATTCACCCCTCCACTTT. V and J are TRBV7-9 and TRBJ1-6; D remains ambiguous. V was clipped by 3 bases and J by 8 bases, with 5 bases between them. Germline CDR1 SEHNR, CDR2 FQNEAQ (reference sequence). The CDR3 consists of 12 residues.

This sequence joins TRBV14 and TRBJ2-2; D uncertain. V was pared by 0 bases and J by 10 bases, with 6 bases between. Germline assignment: CDR1 SGHDN and CDR2 FVKESK. The CDR3 has 12 residues. The CDR3 sequence is CASSQEFKELFF. For the CDR3, the DNA is TGTGCCAGCAGCCAAGAATTTAAGGAGCTGTTTTTT.

The chain recombines TRBV7-9 with TRBJ2-3; D not certain. There are 14 residues in the CDR3. Germline CDR1 and CDR2: SEHNR and FQNEAQ (reference sequence). V lost 5 bases, J lost 6 bases, and 15 bases lay in between. The CDR3 loop is CASSPVWGVDTQYF. The CDR3 DNA reads TGTGCCAGCAGCCCCGTTTGGGGTGTCGATACGCAGTATTTT.

This clonotype appeared a few times. V usage is TRBV3-1 and J usage is TRBJ1-1; 11 bases map to TRBD1. Trimming removed 4 bases from V and 6 bases from J; junction bases left unmatched: 4. CDR1 and CDR2 from the germline V gene are LGHDT and YNNKEL (reference sequence). CDR3 length: 14 amino acids. CDR3 DNA: TGTGCCAGCAGCCCCCGGGACAGGGGGGCTGAAGCTTTCTTT. Its translation is CASSPRDRGAEAFF.

This chain connects TRBV28 to TRBJ2-4, with a tentative D call TRBD1 (5 bases). The CDR3 has 12 residues. Germline CDR1 reads MDHEN; CDR2 reads SYDVKM. CDR3: CASGIRSAIQYF. DNA of the CDR3: TGTGCGTCAGGGATCAGGTCGGCCATTCAGTACTTC.

The CDR3 nucleotides read TGTGCCTCACGTGACAGGCCCGTCACTGAAGCTTTCTTT. This translates into CASRDRPVTEAFF. The rearrangement uses TRBV19 and TRBJ1-1; perhaps TRBD1 as D (6 bases). Germline lookup yields CDR1 LNHDA and CDR2 SQIVND (reference sequence). The CDR3 loop spans 13 amino acids. The germline V and J ends were trimmed by 11 bases and 4 bases, with 17 bases remaining between them.

The chain is built from TRBV6-2 or TRBV6-3 and TRBJ1-3, with no clear D. Germline V gives CDR1 MNHEY, CDR2 SVGEGT. Trimming left V 3 bases short and J 7 bases short, with 7 bases between. The length of the CDR3 is 12 residues. DNA of the CDR3: TGTGCCAGCAGTTATTCGATGAACACCATATATTTT. It yields the protein CASSYSMNTIYF.